This T cell receptor (beta chain) appears in the sequencing data of a study of graft-versus-host responses after intestinal transplantation. Study background: Recipients underwent multivisceral, liver-intestinal, or isolated intestinal transplants. Recipients uniformly received anti-thymocyte globulin induction, followed by tacrolimus and steroids for approximately 3 years.

The CDR3 has 17 amino acids. Germline-derived CDR1 and CDR2 are MNHNS and SASEGT. V shed 3 bases, J shed 7 bases, and the junction held 16 bases outside the gene matches. To note about this clone: The antigen is undetermined.

Measured with immunoSEQ multiplex PCR; TCRdb has only the in-frame clones, and not every one. The sample contains just under 65,000 clones, approximately 90% of which appear only once. This specimen was unstimulated CD8+ T cells sorted from spleen or lymph node cells, taken before transplant. The V call is TRBV6-1, the J call TRBJ2-7, with 9 bases matching TRBD2. The origin of this receptor is a human donor who was the organ donor for an intestinal transplant. CDR3 nucleotides: TGTGCCAGCAGTGATGGGGGAGCGGGAGGTTCAGGTTTGGAGCAGTACTTC. Its protein is CASSDGGAGGSGLEQYF.